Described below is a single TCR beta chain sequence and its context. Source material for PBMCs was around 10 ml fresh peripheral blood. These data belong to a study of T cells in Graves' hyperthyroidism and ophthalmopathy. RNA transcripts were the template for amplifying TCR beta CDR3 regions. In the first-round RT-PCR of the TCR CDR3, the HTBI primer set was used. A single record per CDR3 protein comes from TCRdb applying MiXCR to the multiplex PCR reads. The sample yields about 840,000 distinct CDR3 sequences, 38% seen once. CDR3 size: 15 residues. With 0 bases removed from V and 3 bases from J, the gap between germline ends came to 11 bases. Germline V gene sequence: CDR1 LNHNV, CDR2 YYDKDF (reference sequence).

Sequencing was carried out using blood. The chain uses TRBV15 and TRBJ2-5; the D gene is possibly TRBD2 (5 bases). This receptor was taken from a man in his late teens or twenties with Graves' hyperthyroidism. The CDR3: CATSRDKGAEETQYF. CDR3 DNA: TGTGCCACCAGCAGAGATAAGGGAGCTGAAGAGACCCAGTACTTC.